Listed here is a single TCR beta chain. Its antigen is not identified. Each of the CD4+ naive, central memory, regulatory and stem cell-like memory populations was sorted via CD45RO/CCR7/CD25/CD127/CD95/CD27. Populations obtained by sorting all exceeded 95% purity. This sample is drawn from a study of beta chain features in type 1 diabetes. In the study overall: Cell yields, gender and age were similar in healthy donors and patients.

The investigators reverse transcribed all of the isolated RNA, so they sequenced expressed TCRB transcripts. Measured with immunoSEQ multiplex PCR; TCRdb has only the in-frame clones, and not every one. The sample records about 40,000 clones, roughly 49% being singletons. The CDR3 has 18 residues. Germline values: CDR1 MGHRA, CDR2 YSYEKL. The trim removed 0 bases at V and 0 bases at J, leaving 7 bases unmatched. Study findings and constraints: Healthy donors had naive, central memory and Treg TCRB repertoires that appeared less similar than those seen among patients.

Sequenced input: central memory CD4+ T cells from blood. The origin of this receptor is a woman aged 18-30 years in good health. The genes are TRBV4-1 and TRBJ1-1, with 10 bases that match TRBD1. CDR3 bases: TGCGCCAGCAGCCAAGAAGGGGGGACAGGGGTCCTGAACACTGAAGCTTTCTTT. Encoded protein: CASSQEGGTGVLNTEAFF.